This is a list of T cell receptor beta chains from one sample in a study of cytomegalovirus exposure and HLA in healthy donors. TCRdb keeps only in-frame clones here, not all; method: immunoSEQ multiplex PCR. The table records approximately 110,000 clones, around 80% of them present only once. The source material was PBMCs. All receptors come from a man aged 45 to 65 in good health and CMV-seronegative. The CDR3 runs from the conserved cysteine through the conserved F or W. The D gene is left open where the match is weak. Where a row states a size, it is once, few, many or the class of an expanded clone; other rows omit it.

TRBD1	.	TRBJ1-1	TRBV30	CACHGSGGAWTEAFF	TGTGCCTGCCACGGTTCAGGGGGCGCTTGGACTGAAGCTTTCTTT
.	.	TRBJ1-6	TRBV5-1	CASSLYPPLLRDTNSPLHF	TGCGCCAGCAGCTTATACCCCCCTTTACTCCGGGACACTAATTCACCCCTCCACTTT
.	.	TRBJ2-2	TRBV19	CASSIDRAGYGGELFF	TGTGCCAGTAGTATAGATCGAGCAGGGTATGGCGGGGAGCTGTTTTTT
TRBD1	.	TRBJ1-2	TRBV7-9	CASSYRGGYTF	TGTGCCAGCAGCTACAGGGGAGGCTACACCTTC
.	.	TRBJ2-1	TRBV5-6	CASSLFSAEYNEQFF	TGTGCCAGCAGCTTGTTTTCTGCGGAATACAATGAGCAGTTCTTC
TRBD1	.	TRBJ2-1	TRBV6-4	CASRVRQGKFYNEQFF	TGTGCCAGCAGAGTCAGACAGGGCAAGTTCTACAATGAGCAGTTCTTC
.	once	TRBJ1-5	TRBV6-1	CASSEMGHRSNQPQHF	TGTGCCAGCAGTGAAATGGGACACAGAAGCAATCAGCCCCAGCATTTT
TRBD1	.	TRBJ1-1	TRBV10-3	CAIRIPGQDTEAFF	TGTGCCATCAGGATTCCGGGACAGGACACTGAAGCTTTCTTT
TRBD1	.	TRBJ2-1	TRBV13	CASRTGGEQFF	TGTGCCAGCCGGACAGGGGGCGAGCAGTTCTTC
TRBD2	few	TRBJ2-7	TRBV5-4	CASSLEPSGEYEQYF	TGTGCCAGCAGCTTGGAACCTAGCGGTGAATACGAGCAGTACTTC
.	.	TRBJ1-1	TRBV19	CASNAEAQSTEAFF	TGTGCCAGTAATGCAGAGGCTCAAAGCACTGAAGCTTTCTTT
.	.	TRBJ1-2	TRBV4-3	CASSQDQGLGGYTF	TGCGCCAGCAGCCAAGATCAGGGGTTGGGTGGCTACACCTTC
TRBD2	few	TRBJ2-7	TRBV7-8	CASSVSGGRYEQYF	TGTGCCAGCAGCGTCAGCGGGGGACGCTACGAGCAGTACTTC
.	.	TRBJ2-2	TRBV29-1	CSAGEGGYTGELFF	TGCAGCGCAGGGGAGGGGGGATACACCGGGGAGCTGTTTTTT
.	.	TRBJ1-2	TRBV19	CASTPSGVDGYTF	TGTGCCAGTACCCCGTCGGGTGTCGATGGCTACACCTTC
TRBD1	.	TRBJ2-7	TRBV5-6	CASSKLQGWSYEQYF	TGTGCCAGCAGCAAATTACAGGGGTGGTCCTACGAGCAGTACTTC
.	.	TRBJ1-2	TRBV28	CASRPPGSGMSYTF	TGTGCCAGCAGGCCCCCGGGCAGCGGGATGAGCTACACCTTC
.	.	TRBJ2-5	TRBV7-8	CASSFLGPGAQETQYF	TGTGCCAGCAGCTTCCTGGGACCAGGGGCACAAGAGACCCAGTACTTC
.	.	TRBJ1-3	TRBV28	CASSFIPGGGNTIYF	TGTGCCAGCAGTTTCATACCCGGCGGAGGAAACACCATATATTTT
.	.	TRBJ1-1	TRBV19	CASSPTTNTEAFF	TGTGCCAGTAGTCCGACAACGAACACTGAAGCTTTCTTT
.	few	TRBJ1-6	TRBV9	CASSPHRGASSYNSPLHF	TGTGCCAGCAGCCCTCATCGGGGGGCGAGCTCCTATAATTCACCCCTCCACTTT
.	.	TRBJ1-2	TRBV16	CASSQSDYREYYGYTF	TGTGCCAGCAGCCAGTCAGATTACAGGGAGTACTATGGCTACACCTTC
TRBD2	.	TRBJ2-2	TRBV4-1	CASSSLAGAPGELFF	TGCGCCAGCAGCTCACTAGCGGGAGCTCCCGGGGAGCTGTTTTTT
.	once	TRBJ2-6	TRBV28	CASSLRGSGANVLTF	TGTGCCAGCAGTTTACGGGGGAGCGGGGCCAACGTCCTGACTTTC
.	.	TRBJ2-2	TRBV5-5	CASSLAAGAGGELFF	TGTGCCAGCAGCTTGGCCGCGGGGGCAGGCGGGGAGCTGTTTTTT
TRBD1	.	TRBJ2-1	TRBV19	CASRMTGGSYNEQFF	TGTGCCAGTAGGATGACAGGGGGCTCCTACAATGAGCAGTTCTTC
.	.	TRBJ2-5	TRBV1	CTSSQGSGGAGETQYF	TGCACCAGCAGCCAGGGTAGCGGGGGGGCCGGAGAGACCCAGTACTTC
.	.	TRBJ2-7	TRBV7-2	CASSLAGLLGEQYF	TGTGCCAGCAGCTTAGCGGGGCTTTTAGGGGAGCAGTACTTC
TRBD1	.	TRBJ1-4	TRBV29-1	CSVGTGSLTNEKLFF	TGCAGCGTTGGGACAGGTTCTTTAACTAATGAAAAACTGTTTTTT
.	.	TRBJ2-6	TRBV19	CASSIDRGQTGANVLTF	TGTGCCAGTAGTATAGATCGGGGTCAGACTGGGGCCAACGTCCTGACTTTC
.	.	TRBJ2-1	TRBV19	CASNAVVGIDEQFF	TGTGCCAGTAATGCGGTAGTCGGTATCGATGAGCAGTTCTTC
.	.	TRBJ1-1	TRBV6-1	CASSVRILTQAFF	TGTGCCAGCAGTGTCAGGATTCTCACTCAAGCTTTCTTT
.	once	TRBJ1-2	TRBV5-4	CASSIPGGDGYTF	TGTGCCAGCAGCATACCTGGGGGGGATGGCTACACCTTC
.	.	TRBJ1-2	TRBV5-6	CASRPSPGGYGYTF	TGTGCCAGCAGACCAAGCCCTGGCGGCTATGGCTACACCTTC
.	.	TRBJ2-7	TRBV6-5	CASSYTPGNEQYF	TGTGCCAGCAGTTACACCCCCGGTAACGAGCAGTACTTC
.	.	TRBJ2-1	TRBV2	CASSELASLNEQFF	TGTGCCAGCAGTGAACTAGCGTCCCTCAATGAGCAGTTCTTC
.	.	TRBJ2-7	TRBV23-1	CASSQRGTYEQYF	TGCGCCAGCAGTCAACGGGGGACCTACGAGCAGTACTTC